This record concerns one T cell receptor (beta chain) sequence. This specimen belongs to a study of PD-1 blockade in mismatch repair-deficient tumors. Study information: Enrolled about 2013-2016, patients had progressing, pretreated mismatch repair-deficient cancers of approximately 13 types.

Clones were sequenced by immunoSEQ multiplex PCR, and TCRdb holds only the in-frame ones, with some missing. The repertoire includes 70,000 to 95,000 clones, roughly 80% of them detected once, and roughly 5.5% sits in the top ten. All patients were mismatch repair deficient, assessed by either PCR or immunohistochemistry. TCRs were sequenced from three patients responding to pembrolizumab. Here the sequenced sample was peripheral blood, taken 44 weeks after starting pembrolizumab. This clonotype was obtained from an adult with mismatch repair-deficient cancer.

The CDR3 region is CASSLAGTGISEQYF. As DNA, the CDR3 is TGTGCCAGCAGTTTGGCCGGGACAGGGATTAGCGAGCAGTACTTC. The V call is TRBV27, the J call TRBJ2-7; TRBD1 agrees at 9 bases. The CDR3 has 15 amino acids. Germline V lookup: CDR1 MNHEY, CDR2 SMNVEV (reference sequence). After removal of 3 bases from V and 6 bases from J, the junction contained 9 bases not matched to a gene.